Shown below are 14 T cell receptor beta chains from a single sample sequenced in a study of cytomegalovirus exposure and HLA in healthy donors. PCR employed 60 Vbeta and 13 Jbeta primers. Clones were sequenced by immunoSEQ multiplex PCR, and TCRdb holds only the in-frame ones, with some missing. The table includes hundreds of thousands of clones, roughly 80% detected once. Sequenced sample: PBMCs. These receptors were collected from a girl aged 2 to 10 in good health and CMV-seronegative.

The chain carries TRBV16 and TRBJ1-5; D is unresolved. The CDR3 contains 14 residues. Germline-derived CDR1 and CDR2 are KGHSY and FQNENV. V shed 0 bases and J shed 4 bases, with 7 bases lying between them. CDR3 bases: TGTGCCAGCAGCCAATCCGGCGGGAATCAGCCCCAGCATTTT. Translating it yields CASSQSGGNQPQHF.

The chain carries TRBV9 and TRBJ2-1, with TRBD2 matching 10 bases. V trimming: 1 base; J trimming: 7 bases; junction bases outside the gene matches: 8. The CDR3 covers 16 residues. Germline lookup yields CDR1 SGDLS and CDR2 YYNGEE. CDR3 protein: CASSVFSAGGRNEQFF. The CDR3 coding sequence is TGTGCCAGCAGCGTATTCTCAGCGGGGGGGCGGAATGAGCAGTTCTTC.

V and J are TRBV11-2 and TRBJ2-7; D unclear. The CDR3 has 15 residues. Between the trimmed V and J ends, which lost 4 bases and 0 bases, there was a span of 13 bases. From germline, CDR1 is SGHAT and CDR2 FQNNGV. DNA of the CDR3: TGTGCCAGCAGCTCCAACCCTACAGTCTCCTACGAGCAGTACTTC. Protein sequence: CASSSNPTVSYEQYF.

The chain couples TRBV5-6 to TRBJ1-5; perhaps TRBD1 as D (5 bases). Trimming pared 3 bases from V and 6 bases from J, leaving 19 bases between. This CDR3 has 16 residues. CDR1 is SGHDT and CDR2 is YYEEEE in the germline V gene. The CDR3 reads CASSSREDFLTQPQHF. CDR3 nucleotide sequence: TGTGCCAGCAGCTCCAGGGAGGACTTTTTAACTCAGCCCCAGCATTTT.

This rearrangement joins TRBV5-6 to TRBJ2-7; possibly TRBD1 for D (8 bases). Trimming shortened V by 3 bases and J by 5 bases, and 15 bases separated the two germline ends. The CDR3 consists of 14 residues. Germline CDR1 and CDR2: SGHDT and YYEEEE. Here the CDR3 reads CASSSQGGGDEQYF. DNA of the CDR3: TGTGCCAGCAGCTCACAGGGGGGGGGTGACGAGCAGTACTTC.

The V call is TRBV11-2, the J call TRBJ1-1; 8 positions agree with TRBD1. Looked up from germline, CDR1 is SGHAT and CDR2 is FQNNGV. The CDR3 sequence is 15 residues long. After removal of 6 bases from V and 7 bases from J, the junction contained 13 bases not matched to a gene. The CDR3 loop reads CASSPFGQGSNEAFF. CDR3 nucleotide sequence: TGTGCCAGCAGTCCTTTTGGACAGGGTTCGAATGAAGCTTTCTTT.

This clone was recorded only once. V gene TRBV11-2 combines with J gene TRBJ2-3; D gene ambiguous. With 1 base removed from V and 1 base from J, the gap between germline ends came to 3 bases. Looked up from germline, CDR1 is SGHAT and CDR2 is FQNNGV. The CDR3 totals 13 residues. The CDR3 DNA sequence: TGTGCCAGCAGCTTAGGCGGCACAGATACGCAGTATTTT. As protein: CASSLGGTDTQYF.

J is TRBJ2-1 and V is TRBV14; TRBD2 matches 10 bases. Trimming removed 5 bases from V and 10 bases from J; junction bases left unmatched: 14. The CDR3 extends over 16 amino acids. Germline V gives CDR1 SGHDN, CDR2 FVKESK. The CDR3 here is CASSFPSLAGEEEQFF. DNA of the CDR3: TGTGCCAGCAGCTTCCCATCGCTAGCGGGAGAAGAGGAGCAGTTCTTC.

V and J are TRBV5-6 and TRBJ2-1; 8 bases agree with TRBD2. Germline lookup yields CDR1 SGHDT and CDR2 YYEEEE. The CDR3 totals 16 residues. After removal of 4 bases from V and 0 bases from J, the junction contained 6 bases not matched to a gene. The CDR3 DNA follows: TGTGCCAGCAGCACCACTAGCGGTGGCTCCTACAATGAGCAGTTCTTC. Its protein product is CASSTTSGGSYNEQFF.

The gene calls are TRBV5-1 and TRBJ2-3; 9 positions match TRBD2. The CDR3 has 15 amino acids. The trim removed 6 bases at V and 3 bases at J, leaving 8 bases unmatched. Germline lookup yields CDR1 SGHRS and CDR2 YFSETQ. CDR3 sequence reads: CASTLDSGRTDTQYF. The CDR3, as DNA: TGCGCCAGCACGCTAGATAGCGGGAGAACAGATACGCAGTATTTT.

The chain joins TRBV11-1 to TRBJ2-2; 9 bases fit TRBD1. The CDR3 contains 18 residues. V trimming: 5 bases; J trimming: 4 bases; junction bases outside the gene matches: 14. The germline CDR1 and CDR2 sequences are SGHAT and FQDESV (reference sequence). The DNA of the CDR3 is TGTGCCAGCAGCCACGGACAGGGGAGAGGAAGGGGCACCGGGGAGCTGTTTTTT. This encodes CASSHGQGRGRGTGELFF.

The chain joins TRBV4-1 to TRBJ2-5, with TRBD2 matching 8 bases. The CDR3 extends over 18 amino acids. Germline assignment: CDR1 MGHRA and CDR2 YSYEKL. V shed 4 bases and J 0 bases; nucleotides not matched to a gene: 13. For the CDR3, the DNA is TGCGCCAGCAGCCGGACCTATAGCGGGGCGACGTACCAAGAGACCCAGTACTTC. Translating it yields CASSRTYSGATYQETQYF.

V is TRBV19 and J is TRBJ2-1, with a weak D call TRBD2 (5 bases). The CDR3 is made up of 14 amino acids. Per germline, CDR1 LNHDA and CDR2 SQIVND (reference sequence). Trimming removed 5 bases at V and 1 base at J, with 9 bases between. The CDR3 loop is CASSRGGSYNEQFF. The CDR3 DNA is TGTGCCAGTAGTCGTGGAGGTTCCTACAATGAGCAGTTCTTC.

V and J are TRBV7-9 and TRBJ1-1; 8 nucleotides agree with TRBD1. The CDR3 runs to 10 residues. V was pared by 9 bases and J by 11 bases, with 5 bases of the junction left unmatched. Looked up from germline, CDR1 is SEHNR and CDR2 is FQNEAQ (reference sequence). The DNA of the CDR3 is TGTGCCAGTGAACAGGGGGGGGCTTTCTTT. It specifies CASEQGGAFF.